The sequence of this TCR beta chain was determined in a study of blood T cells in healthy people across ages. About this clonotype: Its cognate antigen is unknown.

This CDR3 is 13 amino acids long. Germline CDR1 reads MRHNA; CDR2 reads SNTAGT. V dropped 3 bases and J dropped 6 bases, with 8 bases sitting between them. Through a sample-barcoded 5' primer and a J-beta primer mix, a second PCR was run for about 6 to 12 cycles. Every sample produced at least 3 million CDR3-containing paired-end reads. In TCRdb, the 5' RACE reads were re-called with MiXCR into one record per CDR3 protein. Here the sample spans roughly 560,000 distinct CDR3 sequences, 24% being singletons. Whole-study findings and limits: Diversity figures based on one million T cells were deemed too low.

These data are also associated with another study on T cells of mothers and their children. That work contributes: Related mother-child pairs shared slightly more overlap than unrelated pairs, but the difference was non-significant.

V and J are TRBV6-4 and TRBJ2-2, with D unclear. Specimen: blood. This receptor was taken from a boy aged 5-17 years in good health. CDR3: CASSEGSSGELFF. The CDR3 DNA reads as TGTGCCAGCAGTGAAGGGTCCTCCGGGGAGCTGTTTTTT.